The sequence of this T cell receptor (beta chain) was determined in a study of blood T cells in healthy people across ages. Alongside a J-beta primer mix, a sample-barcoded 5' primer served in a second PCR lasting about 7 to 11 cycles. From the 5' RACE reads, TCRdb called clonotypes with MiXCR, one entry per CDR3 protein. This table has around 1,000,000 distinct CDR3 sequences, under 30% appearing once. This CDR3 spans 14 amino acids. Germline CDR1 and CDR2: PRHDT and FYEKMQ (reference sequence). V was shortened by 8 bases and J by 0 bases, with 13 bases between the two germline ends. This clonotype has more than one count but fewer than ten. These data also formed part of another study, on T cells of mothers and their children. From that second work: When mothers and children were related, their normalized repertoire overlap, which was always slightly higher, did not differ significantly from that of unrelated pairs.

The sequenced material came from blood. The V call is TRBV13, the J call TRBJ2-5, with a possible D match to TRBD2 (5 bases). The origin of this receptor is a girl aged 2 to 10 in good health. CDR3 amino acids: CASAVGEYQETQYF. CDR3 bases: TGTGCCAGCGCCGTGGGAGAGTACCAAGAGACCCAGTACTTC. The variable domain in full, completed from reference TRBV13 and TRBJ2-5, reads AAGVIQSPRHLIKEKRETATLKCYPIPRHDTVYWYQQGPGQDPQFLISFYEKMQSDKGSIPDRFSAQQFSDYHSELNMSSLELGDSALYFCASAVGEYQETQYFGPGTRLLVL.